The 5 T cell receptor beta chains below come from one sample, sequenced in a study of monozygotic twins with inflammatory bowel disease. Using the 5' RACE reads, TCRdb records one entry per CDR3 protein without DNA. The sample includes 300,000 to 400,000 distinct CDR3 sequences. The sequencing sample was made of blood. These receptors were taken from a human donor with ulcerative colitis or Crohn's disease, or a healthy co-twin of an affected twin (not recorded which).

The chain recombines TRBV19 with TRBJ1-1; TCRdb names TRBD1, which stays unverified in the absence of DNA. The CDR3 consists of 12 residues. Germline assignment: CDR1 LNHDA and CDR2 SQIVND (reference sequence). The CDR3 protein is CASSRDNTEAFF.

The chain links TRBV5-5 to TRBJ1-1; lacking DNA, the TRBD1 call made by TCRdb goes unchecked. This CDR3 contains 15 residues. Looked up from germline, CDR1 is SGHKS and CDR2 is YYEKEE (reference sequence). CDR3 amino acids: CASSLSGTANTEAFF.

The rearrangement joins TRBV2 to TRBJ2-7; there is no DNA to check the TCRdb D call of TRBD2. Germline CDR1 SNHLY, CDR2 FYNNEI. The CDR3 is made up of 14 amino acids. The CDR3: CASSVGLVSREQYF.

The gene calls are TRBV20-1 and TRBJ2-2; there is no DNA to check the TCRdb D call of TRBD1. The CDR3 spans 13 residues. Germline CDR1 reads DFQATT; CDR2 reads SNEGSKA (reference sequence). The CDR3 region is CSATRDNTGELFF.

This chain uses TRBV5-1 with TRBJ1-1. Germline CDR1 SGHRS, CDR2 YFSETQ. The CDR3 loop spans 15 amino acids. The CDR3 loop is CASSFDSTTDTEAFF.